This paragraph covers one TCR beta chain sequence. Its target is not known. The sample is drawn from a study of post-analysis software for immune sequencing data. V lost 8 bases to trimming and J lost 4 bases; unmatched junction nucleotides: 1. CDR1 is ENHRY and CDR2 is SYGVKD in the germline V gene. This CDR3 comprises 13 residues. Findings and limits, study-wide: The five TRBV segments detected at higher frequency in patients than in controls included TRBV5-6, TRBV5-1 and TRBV20-1.

Libraries were made from TCR beta cDNA, and they carried unique molecular identifiers. TCRdb independently ran MiXCR on the PCR reads; one entry per CDR3 protein. The data hold about 770,000 distinct CDR3 sequences, with 46% observed a single time. The clonotype originates from a girl between 5 and 17 years old with multiple sclerosis. The rearrangement links TRBV10-3 to TRBJ2-1, with 11 bases lining up with TRBD2. The sample comprised blood. CDR3 in amino acids: CAIGTSGYNEQFF. Written as DNA, the CDR3 is TGTGCCATCGGGACTAGCGGATACAATGAGCAGTTCTTC.